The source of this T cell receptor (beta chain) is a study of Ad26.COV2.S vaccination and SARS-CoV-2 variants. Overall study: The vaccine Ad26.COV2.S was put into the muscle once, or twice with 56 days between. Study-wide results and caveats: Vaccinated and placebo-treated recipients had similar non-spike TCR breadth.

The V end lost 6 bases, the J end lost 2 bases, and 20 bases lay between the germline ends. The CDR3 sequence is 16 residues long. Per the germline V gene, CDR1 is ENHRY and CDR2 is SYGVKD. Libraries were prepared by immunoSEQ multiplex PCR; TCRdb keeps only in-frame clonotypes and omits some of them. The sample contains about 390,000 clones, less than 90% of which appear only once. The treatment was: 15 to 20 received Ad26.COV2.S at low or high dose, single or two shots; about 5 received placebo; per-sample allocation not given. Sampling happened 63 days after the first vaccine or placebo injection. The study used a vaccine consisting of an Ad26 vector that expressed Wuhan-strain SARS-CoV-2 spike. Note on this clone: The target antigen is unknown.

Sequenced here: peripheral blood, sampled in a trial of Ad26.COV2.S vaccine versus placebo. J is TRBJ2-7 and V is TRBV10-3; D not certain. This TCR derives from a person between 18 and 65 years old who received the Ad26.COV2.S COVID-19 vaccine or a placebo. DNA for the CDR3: TGTGCCATCAGCCCTTCCGATGGGCAGGTCACCTACGAGCAGTACTTC. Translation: CAISPSDGQVTYEQYF.